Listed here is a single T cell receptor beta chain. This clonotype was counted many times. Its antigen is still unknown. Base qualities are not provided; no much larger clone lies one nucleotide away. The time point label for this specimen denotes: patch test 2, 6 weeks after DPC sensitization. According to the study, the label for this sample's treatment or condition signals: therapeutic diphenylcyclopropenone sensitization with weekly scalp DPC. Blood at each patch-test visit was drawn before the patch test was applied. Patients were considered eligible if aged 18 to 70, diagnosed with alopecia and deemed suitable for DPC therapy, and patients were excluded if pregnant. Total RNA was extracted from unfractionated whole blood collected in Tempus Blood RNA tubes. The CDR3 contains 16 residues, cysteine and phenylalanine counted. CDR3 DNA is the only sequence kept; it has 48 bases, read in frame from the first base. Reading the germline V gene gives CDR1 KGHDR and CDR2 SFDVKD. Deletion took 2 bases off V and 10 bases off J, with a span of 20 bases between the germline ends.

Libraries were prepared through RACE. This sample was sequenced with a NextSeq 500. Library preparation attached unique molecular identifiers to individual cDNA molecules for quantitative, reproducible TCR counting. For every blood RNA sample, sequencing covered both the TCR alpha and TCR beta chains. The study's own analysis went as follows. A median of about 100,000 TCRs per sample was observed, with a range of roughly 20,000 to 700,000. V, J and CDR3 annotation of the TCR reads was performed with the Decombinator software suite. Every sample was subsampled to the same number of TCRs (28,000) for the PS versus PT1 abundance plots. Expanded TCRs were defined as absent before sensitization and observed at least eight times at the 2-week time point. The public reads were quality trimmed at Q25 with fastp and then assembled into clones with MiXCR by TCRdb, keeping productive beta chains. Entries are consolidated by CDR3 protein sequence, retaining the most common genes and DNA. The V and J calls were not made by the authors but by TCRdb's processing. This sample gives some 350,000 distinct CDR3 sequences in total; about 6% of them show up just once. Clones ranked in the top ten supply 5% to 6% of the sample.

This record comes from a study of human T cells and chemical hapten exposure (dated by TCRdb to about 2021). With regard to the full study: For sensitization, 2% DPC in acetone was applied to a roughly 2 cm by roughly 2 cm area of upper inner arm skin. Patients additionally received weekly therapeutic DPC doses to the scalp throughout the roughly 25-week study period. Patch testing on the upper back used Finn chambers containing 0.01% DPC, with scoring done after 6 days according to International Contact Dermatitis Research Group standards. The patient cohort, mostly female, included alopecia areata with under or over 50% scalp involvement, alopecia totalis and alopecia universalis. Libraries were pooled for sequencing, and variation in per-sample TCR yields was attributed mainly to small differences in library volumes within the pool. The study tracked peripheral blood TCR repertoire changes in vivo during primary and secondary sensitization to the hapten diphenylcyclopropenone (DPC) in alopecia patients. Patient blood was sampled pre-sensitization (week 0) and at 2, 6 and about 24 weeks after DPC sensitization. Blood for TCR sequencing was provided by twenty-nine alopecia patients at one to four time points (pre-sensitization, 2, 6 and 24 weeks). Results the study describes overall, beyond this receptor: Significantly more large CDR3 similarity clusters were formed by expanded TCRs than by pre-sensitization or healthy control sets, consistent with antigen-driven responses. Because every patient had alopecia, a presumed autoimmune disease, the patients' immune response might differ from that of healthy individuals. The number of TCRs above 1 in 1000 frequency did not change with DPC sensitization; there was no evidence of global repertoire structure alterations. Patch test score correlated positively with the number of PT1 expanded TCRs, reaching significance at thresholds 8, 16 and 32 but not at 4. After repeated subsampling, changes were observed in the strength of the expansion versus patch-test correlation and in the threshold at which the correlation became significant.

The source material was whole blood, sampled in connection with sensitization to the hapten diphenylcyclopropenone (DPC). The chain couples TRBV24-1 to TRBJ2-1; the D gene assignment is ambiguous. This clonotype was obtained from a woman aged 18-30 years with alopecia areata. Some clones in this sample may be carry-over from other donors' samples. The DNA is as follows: TGTGCCACCAGTGATTCTATTTCCGTCCGAACCACCGAGCAGTTCTTC. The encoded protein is CATSDSISVRTTEQFF.